These 5 T cell receptor beta chains were sequenced from one sample in a study of blood T cell repertoires in COVID-19. Generated by immunoSEQ multiplex PCR, the TCRdb table keeps only in-frame clones and is missing some. Here the sample spans tens of thousands of clones, about 89% being singletons. Sequencing was performed on peripheral blood. The receptor set was obtained from a man aged 65-85 years with active COVID-19.

The chain uses TRBV19 and TRBJ2-1; TRBD1 might be the D (5 bases). The CDR3 has 13 residues. The V gene's germline CDR1 is LNHDA and CDR2 SQIVND (reference sequence). Trimming pared 7 bases from V and 0 bases from J, leaving 7 bases between. The CDR3 DNA reads as TGTGCCAGTAAGGACAACTCCTACAATGAGCAGTTCTTC. This encodes CASKDNSYNEQFF.

The chain carries TRBV19 and TRBJ2-3; 11 bases agree with TRBD1. V was pared by 3 bases and J by 5 bases, with 1 base of the junction left unmatched. The germline V gene encodes CDR1 LNHDA and CDR2 SQIVND (reference sequence). CDR3 length equals 14 residues. CDR3 loop: CASSMGQGGDTQYF. The DNA of the CDR3 is TGTGCCAGTAGTATGGGACAGGGGGGAGATACGCAGTATTTT.

The genes are TRBV11-2 and TRBJ2-5; 7 positions match TRBD2. This CDR3 is built from 16 residues. V lost 2 bases to trimming and J lost 1 base; unmatched junction nucleotides: 7. CDR1 is SGHAT, CDR2 FQNNGV, per germline. CDR3 loop: CASSLSSTSAQETQYF. CDR3 bases: TGTGCCAGCAGCTTATCATCAACTAGCGCCCAAGAGACCCAGTACTTC.

The chain is built from TRBV2 and TRBJ1-6; maybe TRBD1 (5 bases). This CDR3 has 13 amino acids. The V end was cut by 4 bases, the J end by 9 bases, with 10 bases between. The germline V gene has CDR1 SNHLY and CDR2 FYNNEI. The CDR3 sequence: CASSVDKISPLHF. CDR3 nucleotide sequence: TGTGCCAGCAGTGTGGACAAAATTTCACCCCTCCACTTT. Drawing the rest from reference TRBV2 and TRBJ1-6, the complete variable domain is EPEVTQTPSHQVTQMGQEVILRCVPISNHLYFYWYRQILGQKVEFLVSFYNNEISEKSEIFDDQFSVERPDGSNFTLKIRSTKLEDSAMYFCASSVDKISPLHFGNGTRLTVT.

The chain recombines TRBV5-1 with TRBJ2-5; the match to TRBD2 covers 9 bases. This CDR3 is built from 16 residues. Trimming at V came to 3 bases and at J to 0 bases, leaving 6 bases not matched to a gene. The germline V gene encodes CDR1 SGHRS and CDR2 YFSETQ. The DNA for the CDR3 is TGCGCCAGCAGCTCCTCTAGCGGGGCTAACCAAGAGACCCAGTACTTC. Its protein is CASSSSSGANQETQYF. Combining the CDR3 with reference TRBV5-1 and TRBJ2-5 gives the whole variable domain KAGVTQTPRYLIKTRGQQVTLSCSPISGHRSVSWYQQTPGQGLQFLFEYFSETQRNKGNFPGRFSGRQFSNSRSEMNVSTLELGDSALYLCASSSSSGANQETQYFGPGTRLLVL.